The clone carrying this T cell receptor (beta chain) was counted at least ten times. Antigen unknown. This entry belongs to a study of T-cell memory formation after mild COVID-19. Whole-study findings and limits: Second-wave clones with a day 37 peak had unconfirmed SARS-CoV-2 specificity.

This CDR3 has 11 amino acids. Trimming stripped 4 bases from V and 3 bases from J, with 4 bases between. A single record per CDR3 protein comes from TCRdb applying MiXCR to the 5' RACE reads. The repertoire has fewer than 600,000 distinct CDR3 sequences, 20% to 25% of them found once; the top ten carry about 8.2%. The sequence was collected from an adult woman who had mild COVID-19 (a few samples of this study predate the infection). Cell type and time point are not known. J is TRBJ2-7 and V is TRBV12-3 or TRBV12-4; no clear D. Sequencing input: PBMCs or a T cell subset sorted from them (not recorded which). CDR3 bases: TGTGCCAGCAGTTCCGTCTACGAGCAGTACTTC. Translating it yields CASSSVYEQYF.